The text below deals with one TCR beta chain. The germline V gene encodes CDR1 SGHDN and CDR2 FVKESK. This CDR3 has 14 amino acids. V gave up 3 bases and J gave up 2 bases, with 7 bases separating them. Libraries were prepared by immunoSEQ multiplex PCR; TCRdb keeps only in-frame clonotypes and omits some of them. Of about 84,000 clones listed, around nine tenths are singletons. This sample is drawn from a study of T cell responses to AZD1222 COVID-19 vaccine. The V call is TRBV14, the J call TRBJ1-4; TRBD1 might be the D (5 bases). The source was peripheral blood, collected 28 days after the second AZD1222 dose. The sequence was obtained from an adult who received the AZD1222 COVID-19 vaccine. The CDR3 DNA reads TGTGCCAGCAGCCATGCAGGGACTAATGAAAAACTGTTTTTT. This translates into CASSHAGTNEKLFF.